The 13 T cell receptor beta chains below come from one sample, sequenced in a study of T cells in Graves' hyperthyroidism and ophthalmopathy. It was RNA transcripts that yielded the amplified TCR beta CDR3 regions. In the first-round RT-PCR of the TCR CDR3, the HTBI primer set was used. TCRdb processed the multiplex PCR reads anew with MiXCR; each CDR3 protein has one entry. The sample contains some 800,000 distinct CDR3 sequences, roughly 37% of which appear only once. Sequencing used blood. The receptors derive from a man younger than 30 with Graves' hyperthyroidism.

In DNA form, the CDR3 reads TGTGCCAGCAGTCCGTGGGGCAGGGTAGTAGGGGAGCTGTTTTTT. Protein sequence: CASSPWGRVVGELFF. V usage is TRBV7-2 and J usage is TRBJ2-2; possibly TRBD1 for D (5 bases). Germline CDR1 reads SGHTA; CDR2 reads FQGNSA. This CDR3 region has 15 residues. V was cut by 6 bases and J by 8 bases, with 19 bases left in between.

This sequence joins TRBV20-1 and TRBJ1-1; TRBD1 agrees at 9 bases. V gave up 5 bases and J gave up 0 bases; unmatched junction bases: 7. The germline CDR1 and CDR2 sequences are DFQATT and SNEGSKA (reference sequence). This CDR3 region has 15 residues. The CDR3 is CSALRDRVMNTEAFF. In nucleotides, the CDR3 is TGCAGTGCTCTAAGGGACAGGGTAATGAACACTGAAGCTTTCTTT.

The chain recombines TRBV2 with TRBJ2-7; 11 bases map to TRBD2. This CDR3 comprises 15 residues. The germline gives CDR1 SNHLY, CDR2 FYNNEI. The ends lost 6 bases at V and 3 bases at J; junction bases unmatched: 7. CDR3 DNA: TGTGCCAGCAGCCAACCACTAGCGGGGGTCTACGAGCAGTACTTC. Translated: CASSQPLAGVYEQYF.

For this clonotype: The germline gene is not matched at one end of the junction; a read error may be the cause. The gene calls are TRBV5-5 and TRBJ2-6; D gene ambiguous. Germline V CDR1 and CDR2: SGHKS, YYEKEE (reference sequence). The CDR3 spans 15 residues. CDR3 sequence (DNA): TGTGTCAGCAGCTTGGGCAGCTCTGGGGTCAACGTCCTGACTTTC. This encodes CVSSLGSSGVNVLTF.

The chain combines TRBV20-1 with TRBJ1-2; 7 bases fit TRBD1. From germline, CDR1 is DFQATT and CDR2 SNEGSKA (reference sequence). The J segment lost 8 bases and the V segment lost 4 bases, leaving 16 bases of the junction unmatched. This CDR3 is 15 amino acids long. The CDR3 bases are TGCAGTGCTAAGACCAGCGGAGGACAGGTTAGGGGCTACACCTTC. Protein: CSAKTSGGQVRGYTF.

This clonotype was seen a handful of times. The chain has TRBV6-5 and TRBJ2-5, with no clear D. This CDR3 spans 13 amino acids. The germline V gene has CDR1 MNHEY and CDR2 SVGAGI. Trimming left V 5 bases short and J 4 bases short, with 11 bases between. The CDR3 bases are TGTGCCAGCAGTCCGGAGCCAGGAGAGACCCAGTACTTC. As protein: CASSPEPGETQYF.

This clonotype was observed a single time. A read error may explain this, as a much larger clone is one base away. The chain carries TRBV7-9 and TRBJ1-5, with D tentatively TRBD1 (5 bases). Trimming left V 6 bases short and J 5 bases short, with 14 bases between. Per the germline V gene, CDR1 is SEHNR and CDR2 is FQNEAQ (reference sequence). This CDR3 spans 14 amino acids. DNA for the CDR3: TGTGCCAGCAGTTCCTGCGCGGGGGATCAGCCCCAGCATTTT. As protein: CASSSCAGDQPQHF.

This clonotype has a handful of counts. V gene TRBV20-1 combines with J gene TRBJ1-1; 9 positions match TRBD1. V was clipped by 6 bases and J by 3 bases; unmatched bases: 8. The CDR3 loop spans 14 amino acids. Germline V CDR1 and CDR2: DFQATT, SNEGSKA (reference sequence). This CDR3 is CSADSGTGHTEAFF. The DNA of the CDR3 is TGCAGTGCGGATTCCGGGACAGGGCACACTGAAGCTTTCTTT.

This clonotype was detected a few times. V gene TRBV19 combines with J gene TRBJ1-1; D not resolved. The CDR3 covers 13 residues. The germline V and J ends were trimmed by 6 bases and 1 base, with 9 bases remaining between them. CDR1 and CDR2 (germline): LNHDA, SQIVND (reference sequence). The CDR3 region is CASRDSGNTEAFF. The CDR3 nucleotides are TGTGCCAGTAGGGATTCGGGGAACACTGAAGCTTTCTTT.

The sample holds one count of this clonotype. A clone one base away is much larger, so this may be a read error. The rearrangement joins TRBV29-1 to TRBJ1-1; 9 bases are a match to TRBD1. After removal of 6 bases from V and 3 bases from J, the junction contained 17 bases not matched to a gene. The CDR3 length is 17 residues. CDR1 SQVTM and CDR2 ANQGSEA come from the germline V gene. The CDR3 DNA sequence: TGCAGCGTGCCCCGATTCGAACAGGGGGCGGCGGACACTGAAGCTTTCTTT. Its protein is CSVPRFEQGAADTEAFF.

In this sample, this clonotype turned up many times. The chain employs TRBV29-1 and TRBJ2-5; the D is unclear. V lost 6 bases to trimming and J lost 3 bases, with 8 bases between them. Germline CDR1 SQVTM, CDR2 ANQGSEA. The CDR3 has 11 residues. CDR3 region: CSVNGEETQYF. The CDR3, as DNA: TGCAGCGTGAATGGGGAAGAGACCCAGTACTTC.

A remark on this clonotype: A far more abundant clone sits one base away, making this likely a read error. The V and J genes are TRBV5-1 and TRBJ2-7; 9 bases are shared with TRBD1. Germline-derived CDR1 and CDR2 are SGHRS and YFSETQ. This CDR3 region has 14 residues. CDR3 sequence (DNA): TGCGCCAGCAGCCAGGGACAGGGAACCTACGAGCAGCACTTC. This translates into CASSQGQGTYEQHF.

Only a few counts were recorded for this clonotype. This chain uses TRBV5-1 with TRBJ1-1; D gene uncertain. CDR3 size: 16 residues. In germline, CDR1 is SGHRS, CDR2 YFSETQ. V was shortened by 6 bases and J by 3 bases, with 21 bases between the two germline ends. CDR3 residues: CASIPGADVADTEAFF. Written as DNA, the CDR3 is TGCGCCAGCATTCCGGGAGCAGATGTTGCTGACACTGAAGCTTTCTTT.